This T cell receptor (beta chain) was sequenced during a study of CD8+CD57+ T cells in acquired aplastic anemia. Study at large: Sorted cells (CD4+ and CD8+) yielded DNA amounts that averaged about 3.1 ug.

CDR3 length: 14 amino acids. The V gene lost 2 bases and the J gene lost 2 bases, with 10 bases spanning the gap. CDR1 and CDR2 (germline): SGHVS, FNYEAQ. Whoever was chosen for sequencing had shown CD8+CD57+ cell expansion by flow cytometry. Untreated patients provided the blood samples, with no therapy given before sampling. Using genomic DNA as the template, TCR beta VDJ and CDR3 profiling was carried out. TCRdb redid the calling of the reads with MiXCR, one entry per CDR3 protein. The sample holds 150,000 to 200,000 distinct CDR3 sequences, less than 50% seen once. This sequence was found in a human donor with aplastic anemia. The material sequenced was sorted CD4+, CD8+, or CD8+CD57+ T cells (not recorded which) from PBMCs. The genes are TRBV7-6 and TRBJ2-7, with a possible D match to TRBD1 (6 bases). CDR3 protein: CASSLLDRAYEQYF. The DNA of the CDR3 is TGTGCCAGCAGCTTATTGGACAGAGCCTACGAGCAGTACTTC.